These T cell receptor beta chains were read from a single sample in a study of blood T cells in healthy people across ages. Each CDR3 protein gets one entry after TCRdb re-called the 5' RACE reads with MiXCR. The sample comprises under 2 million distinct CDR3 sequences, around 36% of which are singletons, and roughly 10% rests with the top ten. Material for sequencing was blood. Receptors originate from a woman younger than 45 in good health. Both conserved end residues are part of each CDR3. The D gene is left open where the match is weak. Some rows mark clone size as missing; the rest say once, few, many or name a class of expanded clone.

TRBV6-1	NA	TRBJ1-5	few	CASSEALTPGRPQHF	TGTGCCAGCAGTGAAGCGCTTACGCCAGGCCGGCCCCAGCATTTT
TRBV25-1	NA	TRBJ2-3	few	CASSVVGHTTDTQYF	TGTGCCAGCAGTGTCGTCGGACACACCACAGATACGCAGTATTTT
TRBV25-1	NA	TRBJ1-1	few	CASGGQMNTEAFF	TGTGCCAGCGGGGGGCAGATGAACACCGAAGCTTTCTTT
TRBV29-1	NA	TRBJ2-7	NA	CSVELGAGRGEQYF	TGCAGCGTTGAACTAGGCGCAGGCCGGGGCGAGCAGTACTTC
TRBV5-5	TRBD2	TRBJ2-1	few	CASSLSPGLAGSNEQFF	TGTGCCAGCAGCTTGTCACCGGGACTAGCGGGGAGCAATGAGCAGTTCTTC
TRBV7-9	TRBD1	TRBJ1-2	many	CASSTDRPPYGYTF	TGTGCCAGCAGCACGGACAGGCCTCCCTATGGCTACACCTTC
TRBV9	NA	TRBJ1-2	few	CASSTRAEVDYGYTF	TGTGCCAGCAGCACTAGAGCGGAAGTGGACTATGGCTACACCTTC
TRBV10-2	NA	TRBJ1-1	NA	CASSDLGGKAFF	TGCGCCAGCAGTGACCTAGGAGGGAAAGCTTTCTTT
TRBV21-1	NA	TRBJ2-3	NA	CASSKHAGFCTDTQYF	TGTGCCAGCAGCAAACACGCCGGGTTCTGCACAGATACGCAGTATTTT
TRBV3-1	NA	TRBJ1-1	NA	CASSQWTTEAFF	TGTGCCAGCAGCCAATGGACCACTGAAGCTTTCTTT
TRBV20-1	NA	TRBJ2-7	NA	CSARDPTTRGSSYEQYF	TGCAGTGCTAGAGACCCTACAACTAGGGGGAGCTCCTACGAGCAGTACTTC
TRBV2	TRBD1	TRBJ1-1	once	CASSVRQGAGGTEAFF	TGTGCCAGCAGTGTGCGGCAGGGGGCAGGGGGCACTGAAGCTTTCTTT
TRBV21-1	NA	TRBJ2-1	NA	CASSKLTLAGETRVEQFF	TGTGCCAGCAGCAAACTAACCCTAGCGGGAGAAACTAGGGTTGAGCAGTTCTTC
TRBV5-1	NA	TRBJ1-2	NA	CASSLDTGRGYTF	TGCGCCAGCAGCTTGGACACAGGCCGGGGCTACACCTTC
TRBV6-5	TRBD2	TRBJ2-3	once	CASSYSRGLHISTDTQYF	TGTGCCAGCAGTTACTCTCGGGGACTACACATTAGCACAGATACGCAGTATTTT
TRBV9	NA	TRBJ1-2	NA	CASSSPTYVGYTF	TGTGCCAGCAGCAGCCCAACATATGTGGGCTACACCTTC
TRBV4-1	NA	TRBJ2-7	few	CASSQGLLTYEQYF	TGCGCCAGCAGCCAAGGACTACTTACCTACGAGCAGTACTTC
TRBV7-9	NA	TRBJ2-7	NA	CASSSPGTLTAEQYF	TGTGCCAGCAGCTCCCCCGGGACTCTCACGGCCGAGCAGTACTTC
TRBV4-1	NA	TRBJ2-1	few	CASQTSVGNEQFF	TGCGCCAGCCAGACTAGTGTAGGAAATGAGCAGTTCTTC
TRBV6-1	NA	TRBJ1-2	NA	CATSSYGYTF	TGTGCCACCAGCAGCTATGGCTACACCTTC
TRBV5-6	TRBD2	TRBJ2-7	few	CASSVETSGSSYEQYF	TGTGCCAGCAGCGTGGAGACTAGCGGGAGCTCCTACGAGCAGTACTTC
TRBV4-1	TRBD2	TRBJ2-7	NA	CASSRIGLAGAEQYF	TGCGCCAGCAGCCGAATTGGACTAGCGGGTGCCGAGCAGTACTTC
TRBV7-2	TRBD2	TRBJ2-7	many	CASSSTSGGPYEQYF	TGTGCCAGCAGCTCGACTAGCGGGGGACCCTACGAGCAGTACTTC
TRBV20-1	NA	TRBJ2-7	NA	CSARSGAAAVEQYF	TGCAGTGCTAGATCAGGGGCCGCCGCGGTGGAGCAGTACTTC